The present entry profiles one TCR beta chain with its context. The authors amplified TCR beta CDR3 regions from RNA transcripts. The first round was an RT-PCR with HTBI primers, and the second round was a multiplex PCR. Using its own MiXCR run on the multiplex PCR reads, TCRdb lists one record per CDR3 protein. The sample includes 450,000 to 600,000 distinct CDR3 sequences, approximately 37% of them seen just once. Aged 18 to 65, hyperthyroidism patients had been newly diagnosed, with under 2 months' duration. Lactation, pregnancy, uncontrolled infections and other autoimmune diseases were all grounds for excluding patients. This sample was included in a study of Graves' ophthalmopathy and Graves' hyperthyroidism. CDR3 length: 15 amino acids. With V trimmed by 6 bases and J by 3 bases, 10 bases remained unmatched. The germline V gene has CDR1 SNHLY and CDR2 FYNNEI.

The clonotype comes from an adult man with Graves' hyperthyroidism. Specimen: peripheral blood or thyroid tissue (not recorded which). The chain carries TRBV2 and TRBJ1-2, with 7 nucleotides matching TRBD1. In DNA, the CDR3 is TGTGCCAGCAGAACCGGGACAGTACGAGACTATGGCTACACCTTC. Translated: CASRTGTVRDYGYTF.